One and the same sample provided the 21 T cell receptor beta chains below, sequenced in a study of OX40 agonist ivuxolimab in advanced cancers. Sequenced by immunoSEQ multiplex PCR; TCRdb stores in-frame clones only, minus some. There are about 89,000 clones in the sample; 86% occur only once, and roughly 6% lies in the top ten. The source material was CD4+ or CD8+ T cells sorted from blood, sampled in a trial of the OX40 agonist ivuxolimab. The source is an adult with an advanced solid tumor such as melanoma, head and neck, liver or kidney cancer.

The CDR3 loop reads CASSPRTGKIGELFF. The CDR3 region has the DNA TGTGCCAGCAGCCCTCGGACAGGGAAGATCGGGGAGCTGTTTTTT. The chain couples TRBV5-8 to TRBJ2-2, with 8 nucleotides matching TRBD1. V was clipped by 4 bases and J by 7 bases; unmatched bases: 9. The CDR3 runs 15 residues. Germline CDR1 reads SGHTS; CDR2 reads YDEGEE. The whole variable domain, remainder taken from reference TRBV5-8 and TRBJ2-2, is EAGVTQSPTHLIKTRGQQATLRCSPISGHTSVYWYQQALGLGLQFLLWYDEGEERNRGNFPPRFSGRQFPNYSSELNVNALELEDSALYLCASSPRTGKIGELFFGEGSRLTVL.

The rearrangement links TRBV30 to TRBJ2-2; a weak D match, TRBD1 (6 bases). Per the germline V gene, CDR1 is GTSNPN and CDR2 is SVGIG (reference sequence). The CDR3 spans 15 residues. Trimming stripped 7 bases from V and 5 bases from J, with 20 bases between. The CDR3 loop reads CASRTAHSRTGELFF. The CDR3 region has the DNA TGTGCCTCCCGGACAGCTCACTCCCGTACCGGGGAGCTGTTTTTT.

This clone was counted a few times. The chain joins TRBV30 to TRBJ1-5; TRBD1 matches at 10 bases. V was clipped by 4 bases and J by 6 bases; unmatched bases: 3. The CDR3 has 13 residues. Germline V lookup: CDR1 GTSNPN, CDR2 SVGIG (reference sequence). The CDR3 here is CAWTGQGGQPQHF. DNA of the CDR3: TGTGCCTGGACCGGACAGGGGGGTCAGCCCCAGCATTTT.

This clone was recorded once. CDR3 DNA: TGTGCCAGCAGCCGGGGACAGGGGGCTAACTATGGCTACACCTTC. Its translation: CASSRGQGANYGYTF. The chain couples TRBV7-2 to TRBJ1-2; TRBD1 aligns across 11 bases. CDR3 length: 15 amino acids. Losses at the gene ends were 5 bases for V and 0 bases for J; bases not matched to a gene: 2. Germline V gene lookup returns CDR1 SGHTA and CDR2 FQGNSA.

The genes are TRBV5-1 and TRBJ2-1; possibly TRBD1 for D (5 bases). Germline V lookup: CDR1 SGHRS, CDR2 YFSETQ. With 0 bases removed from V and 9 bases from J, the gap between germline ends came to 13 bases. This CDR3 has 14 amino acids. The CDR3 sequence is CASSLEGRVGEQFF. The CDR3 DNA is TGCGCCAGCAGCTTGGAGGGCAGGGTAGGTGAGCAGTTCTTC. Drawing the rest from reference TRBV5-1 and TRBJ2-1, the complete variable domain is KAGVTQTPRYLIKTRGQQVTLSCSPISGHRSVSWYQQTPGQGLQFLFEYFSETQRNKGNFPGRFSGRQFSNSRSEMNVSTLELGDSALYLCASSLEGRVGEQFFGPGTRLTVL.

As for this clone: Other DNA sequences within the sample encode an identical CDR3. The chain combines TRBV5-4 with TRBJ2-7, with 8 bases aligning to TRBD1. Per the germline V gene, CDR1 is SGHNT and CDR2 is YYREEE (reference sequence). This CDR3 region has 14 residues. The V gene end was trimmed by 0 bases and the J gene end by 2 bases; junction bases not matched to a gene: 1. CDR3 protein: CASSLDRGTYEQYF. As DNA, the CDR3 is TGTGCCAGCAGCTTGGACAGGGGGACCTACGAGCAGTACTTC.

The chain uses TRBV19 and TRBJ1-1; D gene uncertain. Trimming pared 0 bases from V and 10 bases from J, leaving 12 bases between. Germline CDR1 LNHDA, CDR2 SQIVND (reference sequence). CDR3 size: 13 residues. This CDR3 reads CASSIEGSGGAFF. The CDR3 DNA reads as TGTGCCAGTAGTATAGAGGGCAGCGGAGGAGCTTTCTTT.

This clone was seen once. J is TRBJ2-3 and V is TRBV6-1, with 8 bases matching TRBD2. Germline V gene data show CDR1 as MNHNS and CDR2 as SASEGT. CDR3 length: 15 residues. The ends lost 3 bases at V and 1 base at J; junction bases unmatched: 3. In nucleotides, the CDR3 is TGTGCCAGCAGTGAGGCGGGGGGTGGCACAGATACGCAGTATTTT. Its protein product is CASSEAGGGTDTQYF.

This clone was detected once. The chain uses TRBV19 and TRBJ2-1; a weak D match, TRBD1 (5 bases). The CDR3 is 12 amino acids. The V gene lost 6 bases and the J gene lost 8 bases, with 11 bases spanning the gap. Germline V gene data show CDR1 as LNHDA and CDR2 as SQIVND (reference sequence). The CDR3 sequence is CASRTQGHEQFF. The CDR3 DNA is TGTGCCAGTAGGACTCAGGGCCATGAGCAGTTCTTC.

The genes are TRBV10-3 and TRBJ2-1, with D maybe TRBD1 (6 bases). This CDR3 contains 13 residues. Germline V gene sequence: CDR1 ENHRY, CDR2 SYGVKD. V dropped 7 bases and J dropped 8 bases, with 15 bases sitting between them. The CDR3 is CAIMLRGGDEQFF. The CDR3 DNA is TGTGCCATCATGCTCAGGGGTGGAGATGAGCAGTTCTTC.

The chain recombines TRBV19 with TRBJ2-7; D gene uncertain. The CDR3 is 13 amino acids. Germline V gene sequence: CDR1 LNHDA, CDR2 SQIVND (reference sequence). The V end lost 4 bases, the J end lost 7 bases, and 14 bases lay between the germline ends. This chain's CDR3 is CASSTVASREQYF. The CDR3 DNA follows: TGTGCCAGTAGTACGGTCGCCTCTAGGGAGCAGTACTTC.

The rearrangement links TRBV14 to TRBJ1-1; TRBD1 is a possible D gene (5 bases). V lost 0 bases to trimming and J lost 1 base, with 12 bases between them. This CDR3 is 16 amino acids long. Germline loops: CDR1 SGHDN, CDR2 FVKESK. CDR3 sequence: CASSQERPGPNTEAFF. Here the CDR3 DNA reads TGTGCCAGCAGCCAAGAACGCCCAGGGCCGAACACTGAAGCTTTCTTT.

By frequency in the sample, this clone is medium-sized (0.01 to 0.1%). The rearrangement links TRBV7-9 to TRBJ1-3; D not resolved. The germline V gene has CDR1 SEHNR and CDR2 FQNEAQ (reference sequence). The ends were cut back, 1 base at V and 0 bases at J, with 10 bases in the middle. CDR3 size: 16 residues. In nucleotides, the CDR3 is TGTGCCAGCAGCTTAGATGGGTCGTACTCTGGAAACACCATATATTTT. Translated: CASSLDGSYSGNTIYF.

The chain combines TRBV2 with TRBJ2-2; 7 positions match TRBD2. This CDR3 is 13 amino acids long. V was pared by 7 bases and J by 1 base, with 0 bases of the junction left unmatched. Germline V gene data show CDR1 as SNHLY and CDR2 as FYNNEI. CDR3 residues: CASTSGNTGELFF. CDR3 nucleotide sequence: TGTGCCAGCACTAGCGGGAACACCGGGGAGCTGTTTTTT.

The V call is TRBV6-5, the J call TRBJ2-7, with D perhaps given as TRBD1 or TRBD2 (5 bases each). The CDR3 extends over 12 amino acids. V was clipped by 0 bases and J by 7 bases, with 7 bases between them. Germline CDR1 MNHEY, CDR2 SVGAGI. The CDR3, as DNA: TGTGCCAGCAGTTACTCGGGGGATGAGCAGTACTTC. Its protein product is CASSYSGDEQYF.

The gene calls are TRBV30 and TRBJ2-5; D is undetermined. Per germline, CDR1 GTSNPN and CDR2 SVGIG (reference sequence). The CDR3 is made up of 15 amino acids. V gave up 0 bases and J gave up 2 bases, with 13 bases separating them. CDR3 protein: CAWSVTWGYQETQYF. Here the CDR3 DNA reads TGTGCCTGGAGTGTAACTTGGGGATATCAAGAGACCCAGTACTTC.

This rearrangement joins TRBV5-6 to TRBJ1-2; a possible D gene is TRBD1 (6 bases). Between the trimmed V and J ends, which lost 4 bases and 4 bases, there was a span of 14 bases. Looked up from germline, CDR1 is SGHDT and CDR2 is YYEEEE. The CDR3 is made up of 14 amino acids. DNA of the CDR3: TGTGCCAGCAGCAAGACAGGAGCCGCCTATGGCTACACCTTC. Translated: CASSKTGAAYGYTF.

This chain uses TRBV5-6 with TRBJ1-2, with D unclear. V was clipped by 4 bases and J by 2 bases, with 6 bases between them. CDR1 and CDR2 from the germline V gene are SGHDT and YYEEEE. This CDR3 contains 12 residues. DNA of the CDR3: TGTGCCAGCAGCACGTTGAACTATGGCTACACCTTC. This encodes CASSTLNYGYTF.

The chain carries TRBV29-1 and TRBJ2-1, with D uncertain. Per the germline V gene, CDR1 is SQVTM and CDR2 is ANQGSEA. This CDR3 spans 12 amino acids. The V gene lost 5 bases and the J gene lost 1 base, with 6 bases spanning the gap. This CDR3 reads CSVTRSYNEQFF. DNA for the CDR3: TGCAGCGTTACCAGGTCCTACAATGAGCAGTTCTTC.

The chain couples TRBV18 to TRBJ2-7; a possible D gene is TRBD1 (6 bases). CDR3 length: 11 amino acids. With 4 bases removed from V and 6 bases from J, the gap between germline ends came to 7 bases. The germline V gene encodes CDR1 KGHSH and CDR2 LQKENI. CDR3 protein: CASSQGGEQYF. CDR3 coding DNA: TGTGCCAGCTCACAAGGGGGCGAGCAGTACTTC.

CDR3 protein: CASSLSAGALSGANVLTF. CDR3 nucleotides: TGTGCCAGCAGCTTAAGTGCAGGCGCCCTCTCTGGGGCCAACGTCCTGACTTTC. V gene TRBV7-6 combines with J gene TRBJ2-6; D not resolved. Trimming took off 2 bases at V and 0 bases at J, with 14 bases between the two ends. The CDR3 is 18 residues long. Germline assignment: CDR1 SGHVS and CDR2 FNYEAQ. The variable domain in full, with the rest retrieved from reference TRBV7-6 and TRBJ2-6, is GAGVSQSPRYKVTKRGQDVALRCDPISGHVSLYWYRQALGQGPEFLTYFNYEAQQDKSGLPNDRFSAERPEGSISTLTIQRTEQRDSAMYRCASSLSAGALSGANVLTFGAGSRLTVL.